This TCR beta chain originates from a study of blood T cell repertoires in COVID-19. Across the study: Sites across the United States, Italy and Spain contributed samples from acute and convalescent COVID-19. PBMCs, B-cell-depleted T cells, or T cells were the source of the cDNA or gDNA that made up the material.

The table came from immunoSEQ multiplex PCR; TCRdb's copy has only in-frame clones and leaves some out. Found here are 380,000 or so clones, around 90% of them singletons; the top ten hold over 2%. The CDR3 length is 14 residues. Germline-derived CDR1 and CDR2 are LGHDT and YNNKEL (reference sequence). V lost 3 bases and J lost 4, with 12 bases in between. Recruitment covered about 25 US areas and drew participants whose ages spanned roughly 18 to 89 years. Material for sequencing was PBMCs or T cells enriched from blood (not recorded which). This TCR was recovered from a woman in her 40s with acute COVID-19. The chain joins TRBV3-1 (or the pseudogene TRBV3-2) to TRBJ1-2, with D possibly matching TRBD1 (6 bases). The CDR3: CASSHQGTGYGYTF. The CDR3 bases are TGTGCCAGCAGCCATCAGGGGACGGGCTATGGCTACACCTTC.